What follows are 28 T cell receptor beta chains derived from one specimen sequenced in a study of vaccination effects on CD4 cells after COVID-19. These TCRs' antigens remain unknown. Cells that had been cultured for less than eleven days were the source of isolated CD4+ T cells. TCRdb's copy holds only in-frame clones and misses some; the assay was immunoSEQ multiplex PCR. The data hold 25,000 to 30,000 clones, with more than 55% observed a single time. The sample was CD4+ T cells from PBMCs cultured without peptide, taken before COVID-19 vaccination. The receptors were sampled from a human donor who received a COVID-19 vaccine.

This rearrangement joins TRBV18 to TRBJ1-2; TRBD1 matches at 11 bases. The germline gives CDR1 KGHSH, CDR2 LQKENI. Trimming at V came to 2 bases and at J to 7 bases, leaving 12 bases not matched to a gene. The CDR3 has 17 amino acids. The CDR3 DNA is TGTGCCAGCTCACCAGACGGGACAGGGGGACTTCCTAGTGGCTACACCTTC. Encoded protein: CASSPDGTGGLPSGYTF.

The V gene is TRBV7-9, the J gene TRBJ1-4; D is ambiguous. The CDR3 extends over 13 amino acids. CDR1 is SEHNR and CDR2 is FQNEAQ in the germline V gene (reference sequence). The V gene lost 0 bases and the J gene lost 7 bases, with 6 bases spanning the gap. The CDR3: CASSLAVSEKLFF. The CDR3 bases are TGTGCCAGCAGCTTAGCGGTCAGTGAAAAACTGTTTTTT. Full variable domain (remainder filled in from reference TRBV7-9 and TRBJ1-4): DTGVSQNPRHKITKRGQNVTFRCDPISEHNRLYWYRQTLGQGPEFLTYFQNEAQLEKSRLLSDRFSAERPKGSFSTLEIQRTEQGDSAMYLCASSLAVSEKLFFGSGTQLSVL.

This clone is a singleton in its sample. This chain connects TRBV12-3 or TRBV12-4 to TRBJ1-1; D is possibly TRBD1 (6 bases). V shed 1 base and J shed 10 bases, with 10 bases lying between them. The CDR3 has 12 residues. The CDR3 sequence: CASSLETGRAFF. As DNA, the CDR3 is TGTGCCAGCAGTTTAGAAACAGGGCGAGCTTTCTTT.

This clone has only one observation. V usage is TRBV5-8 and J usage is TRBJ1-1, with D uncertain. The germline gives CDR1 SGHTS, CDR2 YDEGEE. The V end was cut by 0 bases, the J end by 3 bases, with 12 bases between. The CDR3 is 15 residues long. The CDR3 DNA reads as TGTGCCAGCAGCTTGGGTGCAAATGAGGACACTGAAGCTTTCTTT. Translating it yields CASSLGANEDTEAFF.

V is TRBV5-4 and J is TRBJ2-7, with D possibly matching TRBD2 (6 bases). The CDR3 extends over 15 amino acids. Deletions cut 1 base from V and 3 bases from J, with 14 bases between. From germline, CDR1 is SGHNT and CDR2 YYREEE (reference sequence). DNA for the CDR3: TGTGCCAGCAGCTTGTCGGCGGGGAAGAACTACGAGCAGTACTTC. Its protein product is CASSLSAGKNYEQYF.

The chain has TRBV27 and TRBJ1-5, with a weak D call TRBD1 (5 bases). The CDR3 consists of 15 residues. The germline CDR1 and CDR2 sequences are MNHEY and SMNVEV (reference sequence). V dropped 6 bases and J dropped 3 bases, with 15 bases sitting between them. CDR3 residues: CASSPTRGYNQPQHF. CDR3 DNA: TGTGCCAGCAGCCCCACCCGGGGGTACAATCAGCCCCAGCATTTT.

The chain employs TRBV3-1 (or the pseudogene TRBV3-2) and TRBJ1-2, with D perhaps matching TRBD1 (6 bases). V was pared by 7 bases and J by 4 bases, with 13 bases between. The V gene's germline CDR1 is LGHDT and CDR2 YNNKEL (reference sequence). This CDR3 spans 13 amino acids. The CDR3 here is CASTPGAFYGYTF. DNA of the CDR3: TGTGCCAGCACCCCGGGGGCTTTCTATGGCTACACCTTC.

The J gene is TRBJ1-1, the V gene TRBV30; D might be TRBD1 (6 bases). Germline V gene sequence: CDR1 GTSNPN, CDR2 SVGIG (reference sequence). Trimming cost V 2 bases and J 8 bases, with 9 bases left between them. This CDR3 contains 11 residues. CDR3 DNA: TGTGCCTGGAGTACTACAGGGGAAGCTTTCTTT. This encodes CAWSTTGEAFF.

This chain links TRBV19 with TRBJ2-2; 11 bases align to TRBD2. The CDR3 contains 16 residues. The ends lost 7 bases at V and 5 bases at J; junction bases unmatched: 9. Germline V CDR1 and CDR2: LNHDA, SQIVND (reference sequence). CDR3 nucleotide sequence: TGTGCCAGTATCCATAGCGGGAGGGCCGATACCGGGGAGCTGTTTTTT. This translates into CASIHSGRADTGELFF.

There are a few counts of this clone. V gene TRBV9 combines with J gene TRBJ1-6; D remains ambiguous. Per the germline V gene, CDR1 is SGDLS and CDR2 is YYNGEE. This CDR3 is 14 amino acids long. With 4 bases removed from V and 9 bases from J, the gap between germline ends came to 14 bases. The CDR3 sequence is CASSSGFTGSPLHF. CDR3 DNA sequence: TGTGCCAGCAGCTCCGGGTTTACGGGTTCACCCCTCCACTTT.

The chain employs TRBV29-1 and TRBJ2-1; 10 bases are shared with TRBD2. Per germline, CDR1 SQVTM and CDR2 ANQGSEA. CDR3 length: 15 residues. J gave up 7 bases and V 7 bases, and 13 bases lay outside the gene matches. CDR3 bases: TGCAGCGCCCGACTGAGCGGGAGGGCCTTTAATGAGCAGTTCTTC. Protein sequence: CSARLSGRAFNEQFF.

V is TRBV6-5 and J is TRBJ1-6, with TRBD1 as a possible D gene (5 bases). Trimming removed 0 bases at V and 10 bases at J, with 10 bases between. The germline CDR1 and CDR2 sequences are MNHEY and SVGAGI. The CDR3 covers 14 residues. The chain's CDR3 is CASSYSGAESPLHF. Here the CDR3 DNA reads TGTGCCAGCAGTTACTCAGGGGCGGAATCACCCCTCCACTTT.

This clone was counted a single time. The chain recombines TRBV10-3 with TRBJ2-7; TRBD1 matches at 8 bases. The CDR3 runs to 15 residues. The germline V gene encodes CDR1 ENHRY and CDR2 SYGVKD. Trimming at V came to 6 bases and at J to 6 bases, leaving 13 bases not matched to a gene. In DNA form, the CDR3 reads TGTGCCATCAGCCCCAGGGGGCGCGATGGGGGCGAGCAGTACTTC. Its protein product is CAISPRGRDGGEQYF.

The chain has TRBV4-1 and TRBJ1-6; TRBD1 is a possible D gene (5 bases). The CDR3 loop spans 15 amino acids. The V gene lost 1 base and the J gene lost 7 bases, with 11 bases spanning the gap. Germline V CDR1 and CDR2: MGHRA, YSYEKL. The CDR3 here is CASSQVRQGNSPLHF. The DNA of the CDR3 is TGCGCCAGCAGCCAAGTCCGTCAGGGAAATTCACCCCTCCACTTT.

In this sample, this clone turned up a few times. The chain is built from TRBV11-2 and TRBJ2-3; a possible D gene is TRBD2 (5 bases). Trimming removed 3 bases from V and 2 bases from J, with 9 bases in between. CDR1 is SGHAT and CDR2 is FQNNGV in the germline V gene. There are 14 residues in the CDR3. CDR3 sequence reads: CASSLGRLTDTQYF. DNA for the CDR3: TGTGCCAGCAGCTTGGGGAGACTCACAGATACGCAGTATTTT.

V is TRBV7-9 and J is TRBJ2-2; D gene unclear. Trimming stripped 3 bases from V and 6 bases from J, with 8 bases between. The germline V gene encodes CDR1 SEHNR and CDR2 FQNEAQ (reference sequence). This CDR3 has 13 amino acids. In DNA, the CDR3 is TGTGCCAGCAGCTTGAGAGTAGCCGGGGAGCTGTTTTTT. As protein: CASSLRVAGELFF.

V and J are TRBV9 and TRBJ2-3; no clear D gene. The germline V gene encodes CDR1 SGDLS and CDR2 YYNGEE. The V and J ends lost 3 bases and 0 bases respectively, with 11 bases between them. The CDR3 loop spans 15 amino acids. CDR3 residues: CASSERTFSTDTQYF. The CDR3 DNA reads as TGTGCCAGCAGCGAGAGGACCTTTAGCACAGATACGCAGTATTTT.

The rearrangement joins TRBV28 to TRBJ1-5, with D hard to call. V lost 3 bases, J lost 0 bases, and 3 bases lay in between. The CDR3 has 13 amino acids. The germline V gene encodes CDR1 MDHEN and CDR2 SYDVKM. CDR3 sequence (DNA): TGTGCCAGCAGTTTTAGTAGCAATCAGCCCCAGCATTTT. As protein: CASSFSSNQPQHF.

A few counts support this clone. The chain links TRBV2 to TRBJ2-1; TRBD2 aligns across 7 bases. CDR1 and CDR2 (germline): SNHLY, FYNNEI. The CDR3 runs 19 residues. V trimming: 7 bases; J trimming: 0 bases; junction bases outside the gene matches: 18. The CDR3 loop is CASIPTGTTIDRSYNEQFF. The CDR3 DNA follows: TGTGCCAGCATTCCCACCGGGACTACAATAGACCGCTCCTACAATGAGCAGTTCTTC.

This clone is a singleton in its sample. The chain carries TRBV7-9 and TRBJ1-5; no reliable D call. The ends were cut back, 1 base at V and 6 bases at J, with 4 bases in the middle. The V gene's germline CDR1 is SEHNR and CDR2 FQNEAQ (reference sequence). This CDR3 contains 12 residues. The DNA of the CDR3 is TGTGCCAGCAGCTTAGGCAGTCAGCCCCAGCATTTT. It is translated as CASSLGSQPQHF.

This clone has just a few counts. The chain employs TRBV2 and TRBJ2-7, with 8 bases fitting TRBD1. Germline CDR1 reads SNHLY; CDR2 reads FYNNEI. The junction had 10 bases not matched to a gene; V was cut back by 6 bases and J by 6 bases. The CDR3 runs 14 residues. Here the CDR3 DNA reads TGTGCCAGCAGATCCGGGACAGGCAGTTCCGAGCAGTACTTC. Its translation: CASRSGTGSSEQYF.

The DNA of the CDR3 is TGTGCCAGCAGCTTAGTGGGCCGTGGGGCCAACGTCCTGACTTTC. Residues: CASSLVGRGANVLTF. V usage is TRBV7-8 and J usage is TRBJ2-6; D is unclear. Germline V lookup: CDR1 SGHVS, CDR2 FQNEAQ. There are 15 residues in the CDR3. Trimming shortened V by 1 base and J by 3 bases, and 7 bases separated the two germline ends. The full variable domain, with the rest looked up from reference TRBV7-8 and TRBJ2-6, is GAGVSQSPRYKVAKRGQDVALRCDPISGHVSLFWYQQALGQGPEFLTYFQNEAQLDKSGLPSDRFFAERPEGSVSTLKIQRTQQEDSAVYLCASSLVGRGANVLTFGAGSRLTVL.

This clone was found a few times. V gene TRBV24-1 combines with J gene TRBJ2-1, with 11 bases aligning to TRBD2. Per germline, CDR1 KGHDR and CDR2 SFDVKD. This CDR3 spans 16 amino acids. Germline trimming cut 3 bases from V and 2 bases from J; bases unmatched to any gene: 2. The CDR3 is CATSDPSGGPYNEQFF. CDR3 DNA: TGTGCCACCAGTGATCCTAGCGGGGGGCCCTACAATGAGCAGTTCTTC.

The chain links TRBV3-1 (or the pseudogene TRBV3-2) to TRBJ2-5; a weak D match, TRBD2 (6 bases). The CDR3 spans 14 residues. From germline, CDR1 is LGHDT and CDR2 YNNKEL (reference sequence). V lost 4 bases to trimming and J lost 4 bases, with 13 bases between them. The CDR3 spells CASSPPGLVETQYF. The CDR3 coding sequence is TGTGCCAGCAGCCCGCCGGGACTCGTAGAGACCCAGTACTTC.

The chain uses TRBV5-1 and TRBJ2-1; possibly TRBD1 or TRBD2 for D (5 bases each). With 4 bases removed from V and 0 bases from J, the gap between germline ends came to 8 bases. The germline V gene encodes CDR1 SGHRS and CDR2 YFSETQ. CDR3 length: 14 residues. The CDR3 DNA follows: TGCGCCAGCAGCCCGGGACCCTCCTACAATGAGCAGTTCTTC. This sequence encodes CASSPGPSYNEQFF.

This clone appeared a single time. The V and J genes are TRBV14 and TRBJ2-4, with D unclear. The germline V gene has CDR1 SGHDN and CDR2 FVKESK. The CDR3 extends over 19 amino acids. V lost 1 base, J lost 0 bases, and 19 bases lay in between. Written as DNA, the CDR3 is TGTGCCAGCAGCCAAGGGCGACCACCAGGCTGGGGAGCCAAAAACATTCAGTACTTC. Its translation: CASSQGRPPGWGAKNIQYF.

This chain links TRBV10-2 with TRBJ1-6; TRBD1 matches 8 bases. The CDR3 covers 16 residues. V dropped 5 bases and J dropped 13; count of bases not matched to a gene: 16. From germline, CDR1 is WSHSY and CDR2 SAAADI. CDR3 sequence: CASSLTQTGQGWPLHF. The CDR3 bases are TGCGCCAGCAGTCTTACCCAGACCGGACAGGGCTGGCCCCTCCACTTT.

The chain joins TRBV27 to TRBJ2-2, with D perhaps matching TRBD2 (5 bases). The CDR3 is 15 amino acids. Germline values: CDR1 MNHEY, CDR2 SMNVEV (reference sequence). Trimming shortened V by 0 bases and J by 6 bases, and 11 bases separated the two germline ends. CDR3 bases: TGTGCCAGCAGTTTATCACGGGGTTGGGCCGGGGAGCTGTTTTTT. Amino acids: CASSLSRGWAGELFF.